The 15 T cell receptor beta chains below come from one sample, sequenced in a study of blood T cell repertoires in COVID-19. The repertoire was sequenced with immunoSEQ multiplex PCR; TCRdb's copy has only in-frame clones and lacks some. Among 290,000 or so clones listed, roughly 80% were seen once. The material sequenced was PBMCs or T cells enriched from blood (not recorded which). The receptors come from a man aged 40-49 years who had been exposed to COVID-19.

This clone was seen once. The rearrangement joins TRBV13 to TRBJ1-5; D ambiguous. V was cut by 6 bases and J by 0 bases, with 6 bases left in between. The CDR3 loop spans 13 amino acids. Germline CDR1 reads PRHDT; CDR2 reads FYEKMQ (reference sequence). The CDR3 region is CASRYVSNQPQHF. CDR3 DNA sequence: TGTGCCAGCAGATATGTTAGCAATCAGCCCCAGCATTTT.

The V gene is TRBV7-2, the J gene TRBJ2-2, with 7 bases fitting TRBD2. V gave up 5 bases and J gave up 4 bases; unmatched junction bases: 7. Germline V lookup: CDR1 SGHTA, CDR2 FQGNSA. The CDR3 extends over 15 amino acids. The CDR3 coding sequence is TGTGCCAGCAGCAAGGGAGGGCAGACCACCGGGGAGCTGTTTTTT. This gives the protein CASSKGGQTTGELFF.

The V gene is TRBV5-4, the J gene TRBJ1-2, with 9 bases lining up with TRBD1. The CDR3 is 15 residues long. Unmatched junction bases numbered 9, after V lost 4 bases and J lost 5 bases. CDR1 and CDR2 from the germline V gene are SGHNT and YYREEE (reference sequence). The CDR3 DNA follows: TGTGCCAGCAGCATCCGGGGACAGGGACGGTATGGCTACACCTTC. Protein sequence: CASSIRGQGRYGYTF. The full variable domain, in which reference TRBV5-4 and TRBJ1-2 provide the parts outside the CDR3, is ETGVTQSPTHLIKTRGQQVTLRCSSQSGHNTVSWYQQALGQGPQFIFQYYREEENGRGNFPPRFSGLQFPNYSSELNVNALELDDSALYLCASSIRGQGRYGYTFGSGTRLTVV.

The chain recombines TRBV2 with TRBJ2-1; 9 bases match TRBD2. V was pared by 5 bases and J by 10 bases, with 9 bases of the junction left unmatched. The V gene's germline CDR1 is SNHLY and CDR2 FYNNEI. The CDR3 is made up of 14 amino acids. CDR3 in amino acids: CASSPQREVGEQFF. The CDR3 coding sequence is TGTGCCAGCAGTCCTCAGCGGGAGGTAGGCGAGCAGTTCTTC.

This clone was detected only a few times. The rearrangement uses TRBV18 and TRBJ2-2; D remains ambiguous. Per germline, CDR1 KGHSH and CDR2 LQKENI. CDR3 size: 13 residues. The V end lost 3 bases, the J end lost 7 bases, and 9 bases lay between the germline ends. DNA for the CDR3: TGTGCCAGCTCACCCACGGTTGGCGGGGAGCTGTTTTTT. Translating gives CASSPTVGGELFF. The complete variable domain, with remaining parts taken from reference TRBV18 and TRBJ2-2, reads NAGVMQNPRHLVRRRGQEARLRCSPMKGHSHVYWYRQLPEEGLKFMVYLQKENIIDESGMPKERFSAEFPKEGPSILRIQQVVRGDSAAYFCASSPTVGGELFFGEGSRLTVL.

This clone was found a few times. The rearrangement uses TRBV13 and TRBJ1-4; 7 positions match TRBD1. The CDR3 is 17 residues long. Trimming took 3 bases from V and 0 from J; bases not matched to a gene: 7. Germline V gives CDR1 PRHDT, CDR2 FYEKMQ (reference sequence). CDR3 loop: CASSLGQLIATNEKLFF. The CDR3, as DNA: TGTGCCAGCAGCTTGGGACAGCTCATTGCAACTAATGAAAAACTGTTTTTT.

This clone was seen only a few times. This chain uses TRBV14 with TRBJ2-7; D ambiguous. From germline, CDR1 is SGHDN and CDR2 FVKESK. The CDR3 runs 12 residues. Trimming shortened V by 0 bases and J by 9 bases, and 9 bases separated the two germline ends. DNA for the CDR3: TGTGCCAGCAGCCAAGAGGGCGAAACGCAGTACTTC. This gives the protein CASSQEGETQYF.

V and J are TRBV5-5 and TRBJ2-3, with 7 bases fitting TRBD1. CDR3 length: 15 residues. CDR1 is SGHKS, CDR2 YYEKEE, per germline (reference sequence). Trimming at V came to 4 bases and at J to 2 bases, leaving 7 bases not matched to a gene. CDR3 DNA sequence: TGTGCCAGCAGCGGGGGACAGTTAAACACAGATACGCAGTATTTT. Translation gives CASSGGQLNTDTQYF. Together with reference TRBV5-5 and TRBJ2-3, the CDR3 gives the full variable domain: DAGVTQSPTHLIKTRGQQVTLRCSPISGHKSVSWYQQVLGQGPQFIFQYYEKEERGRGNFPDRFSARQFPNYSSELNVNALLLGDSALYLCASSGGQLNTDTQYFGPGTRLTVL.

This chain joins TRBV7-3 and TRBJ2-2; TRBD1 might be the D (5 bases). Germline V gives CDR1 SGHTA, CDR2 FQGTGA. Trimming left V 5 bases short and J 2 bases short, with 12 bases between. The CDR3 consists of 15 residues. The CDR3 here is CASSTIDSNTGELFF. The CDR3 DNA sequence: TGTGCCAGCAGCACCATTGACAGTAACACCGGGGAGCTGTTTTTT.

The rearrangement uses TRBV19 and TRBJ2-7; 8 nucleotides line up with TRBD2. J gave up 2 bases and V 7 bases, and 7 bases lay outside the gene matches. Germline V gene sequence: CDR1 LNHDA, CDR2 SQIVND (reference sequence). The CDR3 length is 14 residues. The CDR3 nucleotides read TGTGCCAGTAACCCAGCGGGAGTCCCCTACGAGCAGTACTTC. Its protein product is CASNPAGVPYEQYF. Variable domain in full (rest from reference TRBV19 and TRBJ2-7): DGGITQSPKYLFRKEGQNVTLSCEQNLNHDAMYWYRQDPGQGLRLIYYSQIVNDFQKGDIAEGYSVSREKKESFPLTVTSAQKNPTAFYLCASNPAGVPYEQYFGPGTRLTVT.

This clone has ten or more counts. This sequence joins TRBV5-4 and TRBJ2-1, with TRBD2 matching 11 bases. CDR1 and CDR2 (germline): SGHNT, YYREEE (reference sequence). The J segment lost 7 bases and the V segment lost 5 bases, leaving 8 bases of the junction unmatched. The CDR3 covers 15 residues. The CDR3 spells CASRSGIAGGNEQFF. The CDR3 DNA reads TGTGCCAGCAGATCCGGTATAGCGGGGGGGAATGAGCAGTTCTTC.

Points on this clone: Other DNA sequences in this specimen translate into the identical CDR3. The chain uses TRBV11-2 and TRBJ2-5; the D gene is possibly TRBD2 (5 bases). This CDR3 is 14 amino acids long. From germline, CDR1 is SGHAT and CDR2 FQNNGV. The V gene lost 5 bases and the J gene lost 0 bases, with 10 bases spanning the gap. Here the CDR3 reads CASSPPGYQETQYF. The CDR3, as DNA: TGTGCCAGCAGCCCACCGGGGTACCAAGAGACCCAGTACTTC.

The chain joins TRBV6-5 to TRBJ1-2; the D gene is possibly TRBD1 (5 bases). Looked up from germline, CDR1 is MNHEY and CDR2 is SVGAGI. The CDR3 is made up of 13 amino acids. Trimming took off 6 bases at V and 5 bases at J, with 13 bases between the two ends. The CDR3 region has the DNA TGTGCCAGCAGCCCCGGACAACTTTATGGCTACACCTTC. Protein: CASSPGQLYGYTF.

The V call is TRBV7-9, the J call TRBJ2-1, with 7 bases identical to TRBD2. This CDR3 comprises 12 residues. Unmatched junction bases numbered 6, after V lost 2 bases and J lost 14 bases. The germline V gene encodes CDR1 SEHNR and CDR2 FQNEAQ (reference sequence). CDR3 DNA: TGTGCCAGCAGCTTATCACGGGAGGTGGAGTTCTTC. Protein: CASSLSREVEFF.

The DNA of the CDR3 is TGTGCCAGCAGCCTAACGGCTAGCGGGAGTTACGAGCAGTACTTC. Its translation: CASSLTASGSYEQYF. This chain uses TRBV4-2 with TRBJ2-7; 10 bases map to TRBD2. V lost 4 bases to trimming and J lost 4 bases; unmatched junction nucleotides: 7. Germline V gene lookup returns CDR1 LGHNA and CDR2 YNFKEQ. The CDR3 totals 15 residues.